A single sample is the source of the 14 T cell receptor beta chains below, sequenced in a study of breast tumors, draining lymph nodes, adjacent tissues. TCRdb independently ran MiXCR on the multiplex PCR reads; one entry per CDR3 protein. Of around 130,000 distinct CDR3 sequences listed, 32% are singletons. Breast cancer patients provided tissue from their axillary draining lymph nodes. Sequenced: axillary lymph node tissue. These TCRs come from a female donor with breast cancer. Some clones in this sample may be carry-over from other donors' samples.

Ten or more counts support this clonotype. A read error may produce the germline difference seen at one junction end. The V gene is TRBV4-2, the J gene TRBJ2-2, with D perhaps TRBD2 (5 bases). CDR1 LGHNA and CDR2 YNFKEQ come from the germline V gene. This CDR3 has 17 amino acids. The CDR3 protein is CANSQDPGVPNTGELFF. The CDR3 coding sequence is TGTGCCAACAGCCAAGACCCCGGGGTCCCGAACACCGGGGAGCTGTTTTTT.

Comments on this clonotype: Because it lacks the conserved phenylalanine or tryptophan at the end, this CDR3 is likely a read error. The chain uses TRBV12-3 or TRBV12-4 and TRBJ1-6; the D is unclear. The CDR3 contains 13 residues. The CDR3 spells CASSLEEYSPLHL. DNA of the CDR3: TGTGCCAGCAGCTTAGAGGAGTATTCACCCCTCCACCTT.

This clonotype has a count of ten or more. The chain couples TRBV6-1 to TRBJ1-2, with TRBD1 as a possible D gene (5 bases). V lost 9 bases, J lost 4 bases, and 18 bases lay in between. The CDR3 extends over 14 amino acids. Germline V gene sequence: CDR1 MNHNS, CDR2 SASEGT. The CDR3 loop is CASLPVGGGYGYTF. CDR3 sequence (DNA): TGTGCCAGTCTACCCGTCGGGGGGGGCTATGGCTACACCTTC.

CDR3 loop: CASSPVNRDTEAFF. The CDR3 DNA sequence: TGTGCCAGCAGCCCGGTCAACAGGGACACTGAAGCTTTCTTT. V is TRBV3-1 and J is TRBJ1-1; D might be TRBD1 (6 bases). Germline V gene data show CDR1 as LGHDT and CDR2 as YNNKEL (reference sequence). This CDR3 spans 14 amino acids. V was clipped by 4 bases and J by 3 bases, with 12 bases between them.

This clonotype was observed at least ten times. The J gene is TRBJ1-5, the V gene TRBV15; D is undetermined. The CDR3 runs 14 residues. The V gene lost 0 bases and the J gene lost 7 bases, with 10 bases spanning the gap. Germline loops: CDR1 LNHNV, CDR2 YYDKDF (reference sequence). CDR3 coding DNA: TGTGCCACCAGCAGAGAAAGCCTGGGACAGCCCCAGCATTTT. It translates to CATSRESLGQPQHF. Together with reference TRBV15 and TRBJ1-5, the CDR3 gives the full variable domain: DAMVIQNPRYQVTQFGKPVTLSCSQTLNHNVMYWYQQKSSQAPKLLFHYYDKDFNNEADTPDNFQSRRPNTSFCFLDIRSPGLGDTAMYLCATSRESLGQPQHFGDGTRLSIL.

This clonotype occurred many times. V usage is TRBV20-1 and J usage is TRBJ2-3; TRBD1 is a possible D gene (6 bases). CDR3 size: 16 residues. The V gene's germline CDR1 is DFQATT and CDR2 SNEGSKA (reference sequence). With 5 bases removed from V and 0 bases from J, the gap between germline ends came to 18 bases. DNA of the CDR3: TGCAGTGCTCCGGACAGAAGTCATTCTAGCACAGATACGCAGTATTTT. It yields the protein CSAPDRSHSSTDTQYF.

This clonotype was detected ten times or more. The rearrangement uses TRBV12-5 and TRBJ2-3; D is unclear. This CDR3 is built from 14 residues. Germline assignment: CDR1 LGHNT and CDR2 FRNRAP. V was pared by 6 bases and J by 3 bases, with 13 bases between. The CDR3 DNA reads as TGTGCTAGTGGCTCCAGGTTGGGGACAGATACGCAGTATTTT. Amino acids: CASGSRLGTDTQYF.

This clonotype occurred many times. This sequence joins TRBV5-1 and TRBJ1-6, with 10 nucleotides matching TRBD1. The CDR3 consists of 17 residues. Germline CDR1 is SGHRS and CDR2 is YFSETQ. V dropped 0 bases and J dropped 7; count of bases not matched to a gene: 7. The CDR3 spells CASSLALTGQGNSPLHF. The CDR3 nucleotides read TGCGCCAGCAGCTTGGCCTTAACGGGACAGGGGAATTCACCCCTCCACTTT. The complete variable domain, with remaining parts taken from reference TRBV5-1 and TRBJ1-6, reads KAGVTQTPRYLIKTRGQQVTLSCSPISGHRSVSWYQQTPGQGLQFLFEYFSETQRNKGNFPGRFSGRQFSNSRSEMNVSTLELGDSALYLCASSLALTGQGNSPLHFGNGTRLTVT.

This clonotype was detected ten times or more. V gene TRBV20-1 combines with J gene TRBJ1-2; the D is unclear. V lost 0 bases and J 1 base, leaving 12 bases between the germline ends. Germline V gene sequence: CDR1 DFQATT, CDR2 SNEGSKA (reference sequence). There are 15 residues in the CDR3. In DNA form, the CDR3 reads TGCAGTGCTAGAGATCCGGAGATACTTAACTATGGCTACACCTTC. Protein sequence: CSARDPEILNYGYTF.

As for this clonotype: The junction does not match germline at one end; this may be a read error. The chain combines TRBV3-1 with TRBJ2-1, with 8 bases matching TRBD2. Germline V gene lookup returns CDR1 LGHDT and CDR2 YNNKEL (reference sequence). The CDR3 runs 17 residues. The CDR3 is CASSQTGGGNRGNGQFF. DNA of the CDR3: TGTGCCAGCAGCCAAACGGGGGGGGGAAACAGAGGGAATGGGCAGTTCTTC.

This chain uses TRBV5-4 with TRBJ2-7, with TRBD1 identical over 9 bases. V lost 4 bases to trimming and J lost 4 bases; unmatched junction nucleotides: 9. Germline V gene data show CDR1 as SGHNT and CDR2 as YYREEE (reference sequence). The CDR3 spans 15 residues. This chain's CDR3 is CASSLDRGGVYEQYF. The CDR3 DNA sequence: TGTGCCAGCAGCCTCGACAGGGGGGGAGTTTACGAGCAGTACTTC.

This clonotype has only a few counts. The genes are TRBV6-1 and TRBJ2-2, with TRBD2 identical over 10 bases. The CDR3 spans 17 residues. Trimming took 8 bases from V and 5 from J; bases not matched to a gene: 14. CDR1 and CDR2 (germline): MNHNS, SASEGT. CDR3 sequence reads: CASSYQTSGSYTGELFF. CDR3 nucleotides: TGTGCCAGCTCCTATCAGACTAGCGGGTCCTATACCGGGGAGCTGTTTTTT.

The chain couples TRBV29-1 to TRBJ2-7; TRBD2 matches 15 bases. CDR1 and CDR2 from the germline V gene are SQVTM and ANQGSEA. CDR3 length equals 17 residues. With V trimmed by 7 bases and J by 0 bases, 10 bases remained unmatched. The CDR3 nucleotides read TGCAGCGCCGCGGGGACTAGCGGGGGGCCAGACTCCTACGAGCAGTACGTC. It is translated as CSAAGTSGGPDSYEQYV.

CDR3 nucleotide sequence: TGTGCCTGGAGTGGGACAGGGTTCGTCGAGCAGTACTTC. This codes for CAWSGTGFVEQYF. The chain employs TRBV30 and TRBJ2-7, with 8 bases identical to TRBD1. V gave up 1 base and J gave up 6 bases; unmatched junction bases: 5. The CDR3 is 13 amino acids. CDR1 is GTSNPN, CDR2 SVGIG, per germline (reference sequence).